This passage covers 19 T cell receptor beta chains from one sample sequenced in a study of blood T cells in healthy people across ages (dated by TCRdb to the mid-2010s). Library preparation used 5' RACE. The instrument was an Illumina HiSeq 2500. The second PCR ran for about 7 to 11 cycles and used a J-beta primer mix along with a sample-barcoded 5' primer. TCRdb itself trimmed the public reads at Q25 with fastp, ran MiXCR and retained productive beta chains. One record per CDR3 amino acid sequence lists the most common genes and DNA. Present in this sample are 850,000 to 1,300,000 distinct CDR3 sequences, more than 35% of which were seen just once. The ten largest clones capture under 20% of the sample. Material: blood. These TCRs come from a woman in her sixties in good health.

This clonotype came up a few times. The chain employs TRBV4-1 and TRBJ2-7; D call uncertain. Germline CDR1 reads MGHRA; CDR2 reads YSYEKL. The length of the CDR3 is 14 residues. Trimming cost V 4 bases and J 0 bases, with 10 bases left between them. CDR3 loop: CASSLGYSSYEQYF. The CDR3 DNA is TGCGCCAGCAGCCTCGGGTATTCCTCCTACGAGCAGTACTTC.

This chain uses TRBV12-3 or TRBV12-4 with TRBJ1-2; D uncertain. The CDR3 is 15 amino acids. V dropped 6 bases and J dropped 3 bases, with 17 bases sitting between them. The CDR3 DNA is TGTGCCAGCAGGGGGTCGGGAACCACCGACTATGGCTACACCTTC. This translates into CASRGSGTTDYGYTF.

This clonotype was seen a handful of times. V gene TRBV7-2 combines with J gene TRBJ2-7, with D possibly being TRBD1 (5 bases). CDR1 is SGHTA and CDR2 is FQGNSA in the germline V gene. Trimming removed 5 bases from V and 2 bases from J, with 22 bases in between. This CDR3 has 17 amino acids. CDR3 amino acids: CASSALSTEYFPYEQYF. The DNA of the CDR3 is TGTGCCAGCAGCGCGCTATCGACAGAGTATTTTCCCTACGAGCAGTACTTC.

The V gene is TRBV25-1, the J gene TRBJ2-3; TRBD1 matches 7 bases. Trimming cost V 6 bases and J 5 bases; bases outside gene matches: 14. The CDR3 totals 16 residues. CDR1 is MGHDK and CDR2 is SYGVNS in the germline V gene. CDR3 loop: CASSGARTGGLDTQYF. The CDR3 bases are TGTGCCAGCAGCGGGGCCAGGACAGGAGGTTTAGATACGCAGTATTTT.

The genes are TRBV9 and TRBJ2-7; D may correspond to TRBD1 or TRBD2 (7 bases each). The DNA end is more similar to TRBJ2-5, so the J call may be wrong. The length of the CDR3 is 17 residues. Germline CDR1 is SGDLS and CDR2 is YYNGEE. CDR3 in amino acids: CASSVDLAAGGVETQYF. The CDR3 nucleotides read TGTGCCAGCAGCGTAGACCTAGCGGCAGGGGGGGTTGAGACCCAGTACTTC.

Only a few counts were recorded for this clonotype. This chain uses TRBV19 with TRBJ2-1; TRBD1 matches 8 bases. The CDR3 sequence is 14 residues long. V lost 5 bases, J lost 9 bases, and 9 bases stayed unmatched. The germline V gene encodes CDR1 LNHDA and CDR2 SQIVND (reference sequence). The chain's CDR3 is CASSAPGGMGEQFF. CDR3 bases: TGTGCCAGTAGTGCCCCAGGGGGCATGGGTGAGCAGTTCTTC.

This rearrangement joins TRBV27 to TRBJ2-1; D not certain. V dropped 5 bases and J dropped 3 bases, with 14 bases sitting between them. The CDR3 has 15 residues. Germline V CDR1 and CDR2: MNHEY, SMNVEV (reference sequence). DNA of the CDR3: TGTGCCAGCAGTGTTGTGGCCGATCACTACAATGAGCAGTTCTTC. Translating it yields CASSVVADHYNEQFF.

V is TRBV11-2 and J is TRBJ2-7; maybe TRBD1 (6 bases). Germline V lookup: CDR1 SGHAT, CDR2 FQNNGV. This CDR3 contains 17 residues. V lost 1 base, J lost 6 bases, and 22 bases lay in between. The chain's CDR3 is CASSLGPGALLVGEQYF. The CDR3 region has the DNA TGTGCCAGCAGCTTAGGCCCAGGGGCCCTGCTCGTTGGCGAGCAGTACTTC.

This clonotype was seen more than once but under ten times. The V call is TRBV6-1, the J call TRBJ2-7; D is possibly TRBD1 (6 bases). The germline V and J ends were trimmed by 0 bases and 3 bases, with 12 bases remaining between them. Germline-derived CDR1 and CDR2 are MNHNS and SASEGT. CDR3 size: 15 residues. The CDR3 loop reads CASSEAPGHYYEQYF. The CDR3, as DNA: TGTGCCAGCAGTGAAGCTCCGGGACACTACTACGAGCAGTACTTC.

A remark on this clonotype: This may be a read error, as it is one base from a much larger clone. The rearrangement links TRBV7-2 to TRBJ2-5; 7 bases line up with TRBD2. V shed 8 bases and J 1 base; nucleotides not matched to a gene: 4. Germline lookup yields CDR1 SGHTA and CDR2 FQGNSA. The CDR3 sequence is 13 residues long. The CDR3: CASATSAQETQYF. CDR3 nucleotides: TGTGCCAGCGCCACTAGCGCCCAAGAGACCCAGTACTTC.

The J gene is TRBJ2-7, the V gene TRBV5-1; 7 nucleotides line up with TRBD1. The length of the CDR3 is 14 residues. Germline V lookup: CDR1 SGHRS, CDR2 YFSETQ. J lost 2 bases, V lost 3 bases, and 5 bases had no gene match. The DNA of the CDR3 is TGCGCCAGCAGCTCTACAGGGGTGGCCTACGAGCAGTACTTC. As protein: CASSSTGVAYEQYF.

The V call is TRBV27, the J call TRBJ2-7, with 10 bases aligning to TRBD2. V lost 6 bases to trimming and J lost 4 bases; unmatched junction nucleotides: 9. The CDR3 is 15 amino acids. The germline V gene has CDR1 MNHEY and CDR2 SMNVEV (reference sequence). Here the CDR3 reads CASSRAGAGGYEQYF. The CDR3 DNA reads as TGTGCCAGCAGCAGAGCGGGAGCGGGGGGGTACGAGCAGTACTTC.

The V call is TRBV7-9, the J call TRBJ2-1; TRBD2 matches at 9 bases. Unmatched junction bases numbered 9, after V lost 5 bases and J lost 7 bases. This CDR3 is built from 15 residues. Germline lookup yields CDR1 SEHNR and CDR2 FQNEAQ (reference sequence). DNA for the CDR3: TGTGCCAGCAGCCTCCCTAGCGGGGAAGTAAATGAGCAGTTCTTC. Protein product: CASSLPSGEVNEQFF.

In the case of this clonotype: A read error may be the cause here, since a much bigger clone is one base away. This chain joins TRBV13 and TRBJ2-7; D uncertain. The CDR3 contains 13 residues. The V gene's germline CDR1 is PRHDT and CDR2 FYEKMQ (reference sequence). The V gene lost 5 bases and the J gene lost 7 bases, with 15 bases spanning the gap. The CDR3 coding sequence is TGTGCCAGCAGCGCGGACCACTTAAGTGAGCAGTACTTC. Translation: CASSADHLSEQYF.

On this clonotype itself: A junction end diverges from the germline sequence, so it may reflect a read error. The chain has TRBV7-9 and TRBJ1-1; D remains ambiguous. The germline V gene has CDR1 SEHNR and CDR2 FQNEAQ (reference sequence). This CDR3 is built from 13 residues. CDR3: CASGLWGDTEAFF. Here the CDR3 DNA reads TGTGCCAGCGGCTTGTGGGGAGACACTGAAGCTTTCTTT.

This clonotype has a handful of counts. The rearrangement uses TRBV20-1 and TRBJ2-7, with TRBD2 matching 11 bases. The CDR3 covers 14 residues. The germline V gene has CDR1 DFQATT and CDR2 SNEGSKA (reference sequence). The ends lost 5 bases at V and 3 bases at J; junction bases unmatched: 6. The CDR3 DNA is TGCAGTGCTGGCTCACTAGCGGGAGACTACGAGCAGTACTTC. Translating gives CSAGSLAGDYEQYF.

The DNA of the CDR3 is TGTGCCAGCAGCTTAACGTACCCCCCGGGTGGCTACACCTTC. It translates to CASSLTYPPGGYTF. This chain connects TRBV7-2 to TRBJ1-2; D not certain. The CDR3 covers 14 residues. V lost 2 bases and J 7 bases, leaving 14 bases between the germline ends. Germline V lookup: CDR1 SGHTA, CDR2 FQGNSA.

As concerns this clonotype: One junction end disagrees with the germline gene, perhaps due to a read error. The gene calls are TRBV6-1 and TRBJ2-3, with D perhaps given as TRBD1 or TRBD2 (6 bases each). Germline assignment: CDR1 MNHNS and CDR2 SASEGT. There are 14 residues in the CDR3. The CDR3 coding sequence is TGTGCCAGCCGAAGGGGGGAGGCGGCAGATATGCAGTATTTT. This gives the protein CASRRGEAADMQYF.

This clonotype occurred a few times. The chain carries TRBV27 and TRBJ2-3; the match to TRBD1 covers 9 bases. V gave up 4 bases and J gave up 6 bases; unmatched junction bases: 23. The CDR3 spans 20 residues. Germline-derived CDR1 and CDR2 are MNHEY and SMNVEV (reference sequence). The CDR3 reads CASSSHRDRVIARISDTQYF. In DNA form, the CDR3 reads TGTGCCAGCAGTTCGCACCGGGACAGGGTGATCGCTAGGATATCGGATACGCAGTATTTT.